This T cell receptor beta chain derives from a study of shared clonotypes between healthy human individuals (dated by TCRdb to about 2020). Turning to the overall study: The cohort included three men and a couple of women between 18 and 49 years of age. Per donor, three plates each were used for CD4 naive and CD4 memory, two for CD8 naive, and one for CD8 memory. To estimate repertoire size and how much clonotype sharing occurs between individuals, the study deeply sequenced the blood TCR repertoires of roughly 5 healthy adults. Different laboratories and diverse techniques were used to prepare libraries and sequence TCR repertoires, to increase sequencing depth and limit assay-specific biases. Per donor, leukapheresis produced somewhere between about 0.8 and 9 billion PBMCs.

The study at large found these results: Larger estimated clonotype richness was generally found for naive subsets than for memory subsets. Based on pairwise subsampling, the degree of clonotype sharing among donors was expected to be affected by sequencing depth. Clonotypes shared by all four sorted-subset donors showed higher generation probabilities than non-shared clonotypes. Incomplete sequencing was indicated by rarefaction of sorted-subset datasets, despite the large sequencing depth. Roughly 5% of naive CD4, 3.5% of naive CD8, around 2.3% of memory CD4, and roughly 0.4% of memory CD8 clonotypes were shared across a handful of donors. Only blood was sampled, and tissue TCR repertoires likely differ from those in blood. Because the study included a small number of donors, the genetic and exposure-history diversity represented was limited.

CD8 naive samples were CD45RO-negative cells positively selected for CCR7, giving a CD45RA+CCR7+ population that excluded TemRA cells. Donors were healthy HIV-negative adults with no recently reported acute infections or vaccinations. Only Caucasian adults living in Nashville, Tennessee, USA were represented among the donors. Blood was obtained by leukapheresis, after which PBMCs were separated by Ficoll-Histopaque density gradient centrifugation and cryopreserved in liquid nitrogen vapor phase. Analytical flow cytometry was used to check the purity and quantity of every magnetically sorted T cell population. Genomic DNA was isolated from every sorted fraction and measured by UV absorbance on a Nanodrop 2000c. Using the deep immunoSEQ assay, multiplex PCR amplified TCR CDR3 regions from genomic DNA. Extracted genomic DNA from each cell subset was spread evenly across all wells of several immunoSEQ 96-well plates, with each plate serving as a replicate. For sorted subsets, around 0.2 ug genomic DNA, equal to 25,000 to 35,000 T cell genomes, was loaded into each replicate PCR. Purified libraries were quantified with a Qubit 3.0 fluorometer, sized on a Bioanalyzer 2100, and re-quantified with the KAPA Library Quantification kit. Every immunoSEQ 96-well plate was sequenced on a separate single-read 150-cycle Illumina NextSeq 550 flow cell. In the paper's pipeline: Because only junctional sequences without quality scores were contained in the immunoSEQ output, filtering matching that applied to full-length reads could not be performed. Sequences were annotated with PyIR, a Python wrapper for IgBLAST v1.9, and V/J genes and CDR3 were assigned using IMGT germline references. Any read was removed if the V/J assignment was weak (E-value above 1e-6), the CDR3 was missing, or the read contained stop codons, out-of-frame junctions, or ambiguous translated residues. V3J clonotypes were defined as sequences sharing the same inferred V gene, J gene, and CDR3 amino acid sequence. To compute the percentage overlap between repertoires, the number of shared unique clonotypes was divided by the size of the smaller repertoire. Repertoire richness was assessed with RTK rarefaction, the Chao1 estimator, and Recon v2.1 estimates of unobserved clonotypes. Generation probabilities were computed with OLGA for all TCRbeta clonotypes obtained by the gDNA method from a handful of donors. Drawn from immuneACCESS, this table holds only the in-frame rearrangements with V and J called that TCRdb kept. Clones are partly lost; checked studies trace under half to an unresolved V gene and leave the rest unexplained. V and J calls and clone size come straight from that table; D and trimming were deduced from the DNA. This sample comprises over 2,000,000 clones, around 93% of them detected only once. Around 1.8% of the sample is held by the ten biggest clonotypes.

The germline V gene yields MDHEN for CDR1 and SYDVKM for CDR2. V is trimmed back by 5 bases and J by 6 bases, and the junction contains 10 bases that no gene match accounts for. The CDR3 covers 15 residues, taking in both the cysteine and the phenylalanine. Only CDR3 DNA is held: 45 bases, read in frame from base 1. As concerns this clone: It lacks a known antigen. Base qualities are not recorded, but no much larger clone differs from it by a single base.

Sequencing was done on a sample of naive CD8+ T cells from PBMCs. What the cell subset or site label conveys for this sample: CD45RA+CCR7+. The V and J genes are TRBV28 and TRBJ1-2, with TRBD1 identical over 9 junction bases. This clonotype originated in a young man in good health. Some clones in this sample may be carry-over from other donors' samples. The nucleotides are TGTGCCAGCAGTACCCGGGGACAGGGATGGAATGGCTACACCTTC. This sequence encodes CASSTRGQGWNGYTF.